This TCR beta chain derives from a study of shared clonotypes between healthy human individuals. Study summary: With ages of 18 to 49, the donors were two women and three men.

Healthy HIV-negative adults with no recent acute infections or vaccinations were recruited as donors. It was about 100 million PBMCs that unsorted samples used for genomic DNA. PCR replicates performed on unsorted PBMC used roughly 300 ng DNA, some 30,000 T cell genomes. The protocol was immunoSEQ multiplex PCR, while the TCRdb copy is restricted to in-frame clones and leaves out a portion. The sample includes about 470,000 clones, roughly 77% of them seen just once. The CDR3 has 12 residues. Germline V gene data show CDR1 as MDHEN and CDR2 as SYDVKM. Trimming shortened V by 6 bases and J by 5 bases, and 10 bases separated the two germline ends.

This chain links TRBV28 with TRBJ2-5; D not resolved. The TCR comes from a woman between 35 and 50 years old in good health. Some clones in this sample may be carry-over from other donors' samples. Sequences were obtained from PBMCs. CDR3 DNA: TGTGCCAGCAGGCTTGGAGCGGAGACCCAGTACTTC. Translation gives CASRLGAETQYF.